One and the same sample provided the 9 T cell receptor beta chains below, sequenced in a study of blood T cell repertoires in COVID-19. Sequenced by immunoSEQ multiplex PCR; TCRdb stores in-frame clones only, minus some. This table holds 120,000 or so clones, 80% to 90% found once. Sequencing was carried out using peripheral blood. These receptors were taken from a man aged 65-85 years with active or convalescent COVID-19.

This rearrangement joins TRBV28 to TRBJ2-4; 10 bases line up with TRBD2. Trimming at V came to 7 bases and at J to 1 base, leaving 19 bases not matched to a gene. This CDR3 region has 20 residues. The V gene's germline CDR1 is MDHEN and CDR2 SYDVKM. The CDR3 coding sequence is TGTGCCAGCAACCTAAACCTAGCGGGAGAGGGGGTGTCGGCCAAAAACATTCAGTACTTC. It translates to CASNLNLAGEGVSAKNIQYF.

The V call is TRBV5-4, the J call TRBJ2-3; a possible D gene is TRBD2 (6 bases). From germline, CDR1 is SGHNT and CDR2 YYREEE (reference sequence). Trimming took 4 bases from V and 5 from J, leaving 17 bases between them. The CDR3 runs 15 residues. The CDR3 protein is CASSPPGLQGDTQYF. In nucleotides, the CDR3 is TGTGCCAGCAGCCCGCCGGGACTCCAGGGAGATACGCAGTATTTT.

This rearrangement joins TRBV28 to TRBJ1-4, with a weak D call TRBD1 (5 bases). Between the trimmed V and J ends, which lost 11 bases and 0 bases, there was a span of 10 bases. This CDR3 spans 13 amino acids. Per germline, CDR1 MDHEN and CDR2 SYDVKM. The CDR3 region is CARHRSTNEKLFF. The CDR3 nucleotides read TGTGCCCGCCACAGGTCAACTAATGAAAAACTGTTTTTT. The full variable domain, in which reference TRBV28 and TRBJ1-4 provide the parts outside the CDR3, is DVKVTQSSRYLVKRTGEKVFLECVQDMDHENMFWYRQDPGLGLRLIYFSYDVKMKEKGDIPEGYSVSREKKERFSLILESASTNQTSMYLCARHRSTNEKLFFGSGTQLSVL.

The sample holds one count of this clone. J is TRBJ1-2 and V is TRBV19; unclear D gene. There are 13 residues in the CDR3. Germline CDR1 is LNHDA and CDR2 is SQIVND (reference sequence). The V end lost 5 bases, the J end lost 5 bases, and 12 bases lay between the germline ends. This CDR3 reads CASSSRGAYGYTF. In DNA form, the CDR3 reads TGTGCCAGTAGTTCCCGGGGAGCTTATGGCTACACCTTC.

This clone has only one observation. The chain joins TRBV6-6 to TRBJ1-3; weak D call: TRBD1 (5 bases). Trimming cost V 6 bases and J 3 bases, with 15 bases left between them. Germline CDR1 reads MNHNY; CDR2 reads SVGAGI (reference sequence). This CDR3 has 15 residues. The CDR3 loop is CASSREQVVGNTIYF. In DNA form, the CDR3 reads TGTGCCAGCAGCCGAGAACAGGTTGTTGGAAACACCATATATTTT.

This rearrangement joins TRBV15 to TRBJ2-5; D gene ambiguous. The CDR3 is 17 residues long. V lost 0 bases and J 1 base, leaving 15 bases between the germline ends. Germline loops: CDR1 LNHNV, CDR2 YYDKDF (reference sequence). CDR3 in DNA: TGTGCCACCAGCAGAGATGACCAGTTTGGAGCCCAAGAGACCCAGTACTTC. It yields the protein CATSRDDQFGAQETQYF.

This clone came up a few times. The chain couples TRBV5-4 to TRBJ2-7; a weak D match, TRBD1 (7 bases). This CDR3 spans 15 amino acids. CDR1 is SGHNT, CDR2 YYREEE, per germline (reference sequence). V was trimmed by 0 bases and J by 3 bases, leaving 13 bases between them. CDR3 sequence: CASSLEQGGLYEQYF. The CDR3 DNA reads as TGTGCCAGCAGCTTGGAGCAGGGGGGCCTCTACGAGCAGTACTTC.

The chain employs TRBV24-1 and TRBJ2-7; tentatively, D is TRBD1 (5 bases). From germline, CDR1 is KGHDR and CDR2 SFDVKD. CDR3 length equals 11 residues. The V and J ends lost 9 bases and 3 bases respectively, with 8 bases between them. This chain's CDR3 is CATGQGYEQYF. The CDR3 DNA follows: TGTGCCACCGGCCAGGGCTACGAGCAGTACTTC.

The V gene is TRBV19, the J gene TRBJ2-3; 8 nucleotides line up with TRBD1. The V gene's germline CDR1 is LNHDA and CDR2 SQIVND (reference sequence). The junction had 6 bases not matched to a gene; V was cut back by 0 bases and J by 4 bases. The CDR3 consists of 16 residues. The DNA of the CDR3 is TGTGCCAGTAGTATAGAGGGCAGGGGGCGCCCAGATACGCAGTATTTT. Residues: CASSIEGRGRPDTQYF.